Sequencing of this TCR beta chain was carried out in a study of blood T cell repertoires in COVID-19. TCRdb keeps only in-frame clones here, not all; method: immunoSEQ multiplex PCR. Of 150,000 to 200,000 clones in the sample, roughly 88% are singletons; the top ten hold 6.5% to 7.5%. Germline CDR1 SGHTA, CDR2 FQGNSA. With 4 bases removed from V and 0 bases from J, the gap between germline ends came to 6 bases. CDR3 length equals 13 residues. The chain is built from TRBV7-2 and TRBJ1-1; D not resolved. Sequencing was performed on peripheral blood. This receptor was obtained from a man at least 80 years old with COVID-19, enrolled during active disease. The CDR3 region has the DNA TGTGCCAGCAGCTCCCTTTTGAACACTGAAGCTTTCTTT. Translation: CASSSLLNTEAFF.